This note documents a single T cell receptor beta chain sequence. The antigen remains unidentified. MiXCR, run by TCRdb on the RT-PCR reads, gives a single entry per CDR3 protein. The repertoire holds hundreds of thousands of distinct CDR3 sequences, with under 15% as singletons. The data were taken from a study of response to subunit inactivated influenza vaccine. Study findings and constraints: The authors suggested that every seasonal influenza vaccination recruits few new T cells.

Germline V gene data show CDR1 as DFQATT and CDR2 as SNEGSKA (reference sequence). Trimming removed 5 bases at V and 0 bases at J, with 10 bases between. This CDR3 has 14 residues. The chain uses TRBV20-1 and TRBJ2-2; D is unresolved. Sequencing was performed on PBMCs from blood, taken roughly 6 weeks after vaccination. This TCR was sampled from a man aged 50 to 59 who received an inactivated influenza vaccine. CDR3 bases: TGCAGTGCTGCCCGGAGTGCGAACACCGGGGAGCTGTTTTTT. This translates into CSAARSANTGELFF.